This T cell receptor beta chain came from a study of T cells in Graves' hyperthyroidism and ophthalmopathy. The study, taken as a whole, reports: Blood shared most expanded thyroid clonotypes above 0.001.

This clonotype was seen more than once but under ten times. The antigen is unknown. Diagnostic assessment was based on clinical symptoms, serum thyroxine and TRAb, thyroid ultrasound and orbital computed tomography. Fresh 10 ml peripheral blood yielded PBMCs. Amplification of TCR beta CDR3 regions was performed using RNA transcripts as template. In the first-round RT-PCR of the TCR CDR3, the HTBI primer set was used. TCRdb called the multiplex PCR reads again in MiXCR, with one record for every CDR3 protein. The data hold fewer than 450,000 distinct CDR3 sequences, with 15% to 20% observed a single time. CDR3 length: 11 residues. Deletions cut 6 bases from V and 5 bases from J, with 7 bases between. The germline V gene encodes CDR1 LGHDT and CDR2 YNNKEL (reference sequence).

The sequencing sample was made of blood. The J gene is TRBJ2-5, the V gene TRBV3-1; perhaps TRBD2 as D (5 bases). This clonotype was obtained from a man aged 18 to 29 with Graves' ophthalmopathy. CDR3: CASSSVETQYF. The CDR3 nucleotides are TGTGCCAGCAGTAGCGTGGAGACCCAGTACTTC.